This entry lists 31 T cell receptor beta chains sequenced from one sample in a study of CD8 T cells in Susac syndrome. Reverse transcription of about 0.5 to 1 ug RNA was carried out with random hexamers. TCRdb itself ran the immunoSEQ multiplex PCR reads through MiXCR, one entry per CDR3 protein. The sample carries about 210,000 distinct CDR3 sequences, roughly 94% recorded once. The sample taken for sequencing was CD4+ T cells from PBMCs. These receptors all stem from a human donor in good health.

The gene calls are TRBV14 and TRBJ2-1; D not resolved. V shed 1 base and J shed 9 bases, with 10 bases lying between them. CDR3 length: 13 amino acids. The V gene's germline CDR1 is SGHDN and CDR2 FVKESK. CDR3 nucleotides: TGTGCCAGCAGCCAAGTTAACAAGGGTGAGCAGTTCTTC. Translated, it gives CASSQVNKGEQFF.

V and J are TRBV7-9 and TRBJ2-1; 7 bases map to TRBD1. This CDR3 region has 14 residues. From germline, CDR1 is SEHNR and CDR2 FQNEAQ (reference sequence). Trimming cost V 8 bases and J 0 bases; bases outside gene matches: 4. The CDR3 region has the DNA TGTGCCAGCCATCCAGGGGGCTCCTACAATGAGCAGTTCTTC. Translated, it gives CASHPGGSYNEQFF.

The genes are TRBV6-5 and TRBJ1-2; no reliable D call. The CDR3 spans 12 residues. With 5 bases removed from V and 7 bases from J, the gap between germline ends came to 11 bases. Germline lookup yields CDR1 MNHEY and CDR2 SVGAGI. The CDR3 DNA is TGTGCCAGCAGTACCGGGAGCCGTGGCTACACCTTC. This codes for CASSTGSRGYTF.

The genes are TRBV30 and TRBJ1-2, with 9 positions matching TRBD1. The trim removed 8 bases at V and 7 bases at J, leaving 11 bases unmatched. CDR1 and CDR2 from the germline V gene are GTSNPN and SVGIG (reference sequence). The CDR3 consists of 13 residues. For the CDR3, the DNA is TGTGCCCGCGATCGGGGACAGGGTGGTGGCTACACCTTC. This sequence encodes CARDRGQGGGYTF.

The chain links TRBV30 to TRBJ1-5, with 7 bases fitting TRBD1. The germline V gene has CDR1 GTSNPN and CDR2 SVGIG (reference sequence). The trim removed 5 bases at V and 2 bases at J, leaving 6 bases unmatched. The CDR3 has 14 residues. CDR3 sequence reads: CAWGRTGGNQPQHF. CDR3 sequence (DNA): TGTGCCTGGGGCAGGACAGGAGGCAATCAGCCCCAGCATTTT.

In DNA form, the CDR3 reads TGCGCCAGCAGCTACGGCGATAGCGGGAGAGGGGGAGGCATTCAGTACTTC. Its protein is CASSYGDSGRGGGIQYF. The chain couples TRBV5-1 to TRBJ2-4; 9 nucleotides line up with TRBD2. After removal of 3 bases from V and 9 bases from J, the junction contained 16 bases not matched to a gene. This CDR3 contains 17 residues. The germline CDR1 and CDR2 sequences are SGHRS and YFSETQ.

The V and J genes are TRBV30 and TRBJ2-1, with 9 bases identical to TRBD1. Germline CDR1 GTSNPN, CDR2 SVGIG (reference sequence). After removal of 0 bases from V and 7 bases from J, the junction contained 10 bases not matched to a gene. The CDR3 loop spans 16 amino acids. The chain's CDR3 is CAWSVHRGRTGNEQFF. In DNA form, the CDR3 reads TGTGCCTGGAGTGTTCACAGGGGGCGGACCGGTAATGAGCAGTTCTTC.

The chain links TRBV3-1 to TRBJ1-2; D not certain. Germline V gives CDR1 LGHDT, CDR2 YNNKEL (reference sequence). The CDR3 extends over 14 amino acids. V lost 3 bases to trimming and J lost 8 bases, with 16 bases between them. CDR3 DNA: TGTGCCAGCAGCCACAAGTCAAGAGAATGGGGCTACACCTTC. It codes for CASSHKSREWGYTF.

The CDR3, as DNA: TGTGCCAGCTCAGCCGACAGGAACACTGAAGCTTTCTTT. This codes for CASSADRNTEAFF. The rearrangement joins TRBV18 to TRBJ1-1; possible D gene TRBD1, 5 bases. From germline, CDR1 is KGHSH and CDR2 LQKENI. V was pared by 5 bases and J by 1 base, with 8 bases between. CDR3 size: 13 residues.

This sequence joins TRBV20-1 and TRBJ2-7, with TRBD1 matching over 7 bases. This CDR3 region has 13 residues. In germline, CDR1 is DFQATT, CDR2 SNEGSKA (reference sequence). Trimming at V came to 5 bases and at J to 4 bases, leaving 8 bases not matched to a gene. The CDR3 DNA reads as TGCAGTGCTTTACGGGACAGACGTTACGAGCAGTACTTC. As protein: CSALRDRRYEQYF.

This chain joins TRBV9 and TRBJ1-2; no clear D gene. Germline V gives CDR1 SGDLS, CDR2 YYNGEE. The CDR3 spans 15 residues. Between the trimmed V and J ends, which lost 0 bases and 1 base, there was a span of 10 bases. For the CDR3, the DNA is TGTGCCAGCAGCGTAGTGTCGTGGGGTAACTATGGCTACACCTTC. The encoded protein is CASSVVSWGNYGYTF.

The chain uses TRBV20-1 and TRBJ2-6; 8 bases are shared with TRBD2. V shed 6 bases and J 2 bases; nucleotides not matched to a gene: 12. The CDR3 covers 17 residues. CDR1 DFQATT and CDR2 SNEGSKA come from the germline V gene (reference sequence). The CDR3 reads CSAVPLAGGPGANVLTF. The CDR3 nucleotides read TGCAGTGCCGTACCGCTTGCGGGAGGCCCTGGGGCCAACGTCCTGACTTTC.

The genes are TRBV29-1 and TRBJ1-1; no clear D. V lost 0 bases and J lost 1, with 6 bases in between. This CDR3 has 13 residues. Germline CDR1 and CDR2: SQVTM and ANQGSEA. For the CDR3, the DNA is TGCAGCGTTGAAGATTCAGGGAACACTGAAGCTTTCTTT. It is translated as CSVEDSGNTEAFF.

The genes are TRBV2 and TRBJ1-2; D call uncertain. Trimming removed 6 bases from V and 4 bases from J, with 12 bases in between. CDR1 is SNHLY and CDR2 is FYNNEI in the germline V gene. The CDR3 has 13 amino acids. Here the CDR3 reads CASSEGSAYGYTF. The CDR3 DNA sequence: TGTGCCAGCAGCGAGGGTTCCGCCTATGGCTACACCTTC.

This chain uses TRBV5-6 with TRBJ1-5; 10 nucleotides line up with TRBD1. The V segment lost 2 bases and the J segment 7 bases; nucleotides outside the gene matches: 6. The V gene's germline CDR1 is SGHDT and CDR2 YYEEEE. This CDR3 spans 15 amino acids. The CDR3 DNA sequence: TGTGCCAGCAGCTTAATGACAGGGGGCGAACAGCCCCAGCATTTT. Protein: CASSLMTGGEQPQHF.

This clonotype was counted a single time. The V gene is TRBV30, the J gene TRBJ1-4; D is ambiguous. The germline gives CDR1 GTSNPN, CDR2 SVGIG (reference sequence). The CDR3 length is 14 residues. The ends were cut back, 0 bases at V and 7 bases at J, with 12 bases in the middle. CDR3 coding DNA: TGTGCCTGGAGTGTACGTGCTTTGGGTGAAAAACTGTTTTTT. Protein product: CAWSVRALGEKLFF.

The chain links TRBV5-1 to TRBJ2-1; D uncertain. V dropped 1 base and J dropped 7 bases, with 9 bases sitting between them. Germline values: CDR1 SGHRS, CDR2 YFSETQ. This CDR3 has 13 amino acids. The CDR3 sequence is CASSLTVGNEQFF. CDR3 sequence (DNA): TGCGCCAGCAGCTTGACCGTAGGGAATGAGCAGTTCTTC.

The chain joins TRBV28 to TRBJ2-3; 8 positions match TRBD2. The germline V gene encodes CDR1 MDHEN and CDR2 SYDVKM. CDR3 length: 15 residues. V was clipped by 0 bases and J by 10 bases; unmatched bases: 9. The chain's CDR3 is CASSLWQSGSNAQYF. CDR3 in DNA: TGTGCCAGCAGTTTATGGCAAAGCGGGAGTAATGCGCAGTATTTT.

This chain joins TRBV5-1 and TRBJ2-7, with a tentative D call TRBD2 (5 bases). V dropped 0 bases and J dropped 0 bases, with 7 bases sitting between them. CDR1 and CDR2 from the germline V gene are SGHRS and YFSETQ. The CDR3 is 14 residues long. CDR3 residues: CASSLDGSSYEQYV. CDR3 bases: TGCGCCAGCAGCTTGGATGGGAGCTCCTACGAGCAGTACGTC.

This chain connects TRBV3-1 to TRBJ1-4; a weak D match, TRBD1 (6 bases). Trimming removed 3 bases at V and 6 bases at J, with 11 bases between. CDR1 is LGHDT and CDR2 is YNNKEL in the germline V gene (reference sequence). CDR3 length: 14 residues. The CDR3 region is CASSQQGLDEKLFF. DNA for the CDR3: TGTGCCAGCAGCCAGCAGGGGTTGGATGAAAAACTGTTTTTT.

The chain uses TRBV9 and TRBJ2-1; D remains unclear. The CDR3 extends over 16 amino acids. Germline loops: CDR1 SGDLS, CDR2 YYNGEE. The V end was cut by 0 bases, the J end by 2 bases, with 12 bases between. CDR3 residues: CASSVDLQKTYNEQFF. In DNA form, the CDR3 reads TGTGCCAGCAGCGTAGACCTCCAAAAAACCTACAATGAGCAGTTCTTC.

The chain joins TRBV19 to TRBJ2-4; a possible D gene is TRBD2 (5 bases). Germline V lookup: CDR1 LNHDA, CDR2 SQIVND (reference sequence). V was trimmed by 11 bases and J by 5 bases, leaving 19 bases between them. The CDR3 loop spans 14 amino acids. The CDR3 sequence: CALLRVITENIQYF. The CDR3 DNA is TGTGCCCTCCTGAGGGTAATCACAGAAAACATTCAGTACTTC.

The J gene is TRBJ2-1, the V gene TRBV19; 9 positions match TRBD2. Germline CDR1 is LNHDA and CDR2 is SQIVND (reference sequence). The length of the CDR3 is 16 residues. Trimming at V came to 8 bases and at J to 0 bases, leaving 8 bases not matched to a gene. In nucleotides, the CDR3 is TGTGCCAGTGGCCTGATAGCGGGAGCCTCCTACAATGAGCAGTTCTTC. Its translation: CASGLIAGASYNEQFF.

The chain has TRBV18 and TRBJ1-2; D gene ambiguous. CDR1 KGHSH and CDR2 LQKENI come from the germline V gene. CDR3 length: 18 amino acids. V was clipped by 2 bases and J by 2 bases, with 21 bases between them. DNA of the CDR3: TGTGCCAGCTCACCAGAGGCGTTCGCACCAATGTCAAACTATGGCTACACCTTC. It is translated as CASSPEAFAPMSNYGYTF.

The gene calls are TRBV4-1 and TRBJ2-1; maybe TRBD2 (5 bases). The CDR3 has 15 amino acids. Per the germline V gene, CDR1 is MGHRA and CDR2 is YSYEKL. V was clipped by 1 base and J by 5 bases, with 12 bases between them. Here the CDR3 reads CASSQAREWDNEQFF. CDR3 sequence (DNA): TGCGCCAGCAGCCAAGCGAGGGAGTGGGACAATGAGCAGTTCTTC.

The chain carries TRBV20-1 and TRBJ2-7; D is perhaps TRBD1 (6 bases). Germline CDR1 DFQATT, CDR2 SNEGSKA (reference sequence). The length of the CDR3 is 15 residues. With 2 bases removed from V and 3 bases from J, the gap between germline ends came to 17 bases. CDR3 sequence: CSARFRLGAGYEQYV. Written as DNA, the CDR3 is TGCAGTGCTAGATTCAGGCTGGGGGCAGGCTACGAGCAGTACGTC.

The gene calls are TRBV7-9 and TRBJ1-5, with TRBD1 matching 8 bases. The germline V gene has CDR1 SEHNR and CDR2 FQNEAQ (reference sequence). The CDR3 consists of 15 residues. J was trimmed by 1 base and V by 3 bases; bases with no gene match: 2. The CDR3 coding sequence is TGTGCCAGCAGCTTGGGACAGGTGAGCAATCAGCCCCAGCATTTT. Protein: CASSLGQVSNQPQHF.

V usage is TRBV12-3 or TRBV12-4 and J usage is TRBJ1-6, with D tentatively TRBD1 (6 bases). The CDR3 is 14 amino acids. V was clipped by 2 bases and J by 8 bases, with 10 bases between them. The CDR3 coding sequence is TGTGCCAGCAGTTTAATAGGGGGAGATTCACCCCTCCACTTT. The encoded protein is CASSLIGGDSPLHF.

The rearrangement uses TRBV6-5 and TRBJ1-1; no clear D gene. The CDR3 consists of 11 residues. Germline assignment: CDR1 MNHEY and CDR2 SVGAGI. V lost 0 bases, J lost 7 bases, and 3 bases lay in between. The CDR3 spells CASSYSGEAFF. In nucleotides, the CDR3 is TGTGCCAGCAGTTACTCCGGTGAAGCTTTCTTT.

The V gene is TRBV20-1, the J gene TRBJ1-2, with 9 bases fitting TRBD1. The CDR3 runs 13 residues. Trimming took 5 bases from V and 6 from J; bases not matched to a gene: 7. Germline CDR1 DFQATT, CDR2 SNEGSKA (reference sequence). The CDR3 region is CSARSTGGNGYTF. The CDR3 nucleotides read TGCAGTGCTCGGTCCACAGGGGGCAATGGCTACACCTTC.

The rearrangement links TRBV20-1 to TRBJ1-2; 7 bases agree with TRBD1. The CDR3 loop spans 13 amino acids. Trimming took 5 bases from V and 5 from J; bases not matched to a gene: 8. Germline CDR1 DFQATT, CDR2 SNEGSKA (reference sequence). CDR3 protein: CSAPPQGGYGYTF. In nucleotides, the CDR3 is TGCAGTGCTCCTCCCCAGGGGGGATATGGCTACACCTTC.